Each of the 31 T cell receptor beta chains below was sequenced from the same sample in a study of cytomegalovirus exposure and HLA in healthy donors. PCR was performed using 60 Vbeta and 13 Jbeta primers. The method was immunoSEQ multiplex PCR; TCRdb's version includes in-frame clones alone and lacks a portion of them. The sample includes approximately 150,000 clones, almost 85% of them seen just once. The sample taken for sequencing was PBMCs. These receptors were taken from a man younger than 40 in good health and CMV-seropositive.

Remarks on this clone: A single base separates this from a much larger clone, so it may be a read error. The CDR3 nucleotides are TGTGCCAGCAGGGGACAGGGGATCTATGGCTACACCTTC. Translated: CASRGQGIYGYTF. The chain employs TRBV28 and TRBJ1-2; the match to TRBD1 covers 10 bases. V shed 6 bases and J 4 bases; nucleotides not matched to a gene: 2. The CDR3 consists of 13 residues. Germline V gives CDR1 MDHEN, CDR2 SYDVKM.

This clone was recorded a few times. The chain joins TRBV6-6 to TRBJ1-4; D gene unclear. V was shortened by 4 bases and J by 8 bases, with 8 bases between the two germline ends. CDR1 and CDR2 (germline): MNHNY, SVGAGI (reference sequence). The CDR3 length is 12 residues. CDR3 sequence reads: CASSWEDEKLFF. DNA for the CDR3: TGTGCCAGCAGTTGGGAGGACGAAAAACTGTTTTTT.

The J gene is TRBJ2-1, the V gene TRBV9; 12 positions match TRBD2. Germline values: CDR1 SGDLS, CDR2 YYNGEE. V gave up 0 bases and J gave up 6 bases; unmatched junction bases: 1. The CDR3 covers 15 residues. The CDR3, as DNA: TGTGCCAGCAGCGTAGGACTAGCGGGAGTCAATGAGCAGTTCTTC. The encoded protein is CASSVGLAGVNEQFF.

This chain uses TRBV25-1 with TRBJ2-5; 9 nucleotides align to TRBD1. With V trimmed by 5 bases and J by 9 bases, 10 bases remained unmatched. Germline loops: CDR1 MGHDK, CDR2 SYGVNS. The CDR3 length is 14 residues. CDR3 protein: CASSTSTGGEAQYF. The CDR3 nucleotides read TGTGCCAGCAGTACCTCGACAGGGGGGGAGGCCCAGTACTTC.

CDR3 protein: CASSLEGWEQYF. The CDR3 DNA reads as TGTGCCAGCAGCTTAGAGGGGTGGGAGCAGTACTTC. The rearrangement joins TRBV7-8 to TRBJ2-7; D is possibly TRBD1 (5 bases). Trimming took 1 base from V and 7 from J, leaving 8 bases between them. From germline, CDR1 is SGHVS and CDR2 FQNEAQ. The CDR3 has 12 amino acids.

A remark on this clone: Mismatch with germline at one junction end may stem from a read error. The rearrangement joins TRBV6-6 to TRBJ1-2; TRBD1 agrees at 11 bases. CDR3 length: 15 amino acids. Germline CDR1 reads MNHNY; CDR2 reads SVGAGI (reference sequence). This CDR3 reads CASSYDGQGAAETAF. The CDR3 bases are TGTGCCAGCAGTTACGATGGACAGGGGGCTGCCGAGACGGCCTTC.

This chain links TRBV7-2 with TRBJ2-1; unclear D gene. The CDR3 spans 14 residues. The V gene's germline CDR1 is SGHTA and CDR2 FQGNSA. The V and J ends lost 4 bases and 0 bases respectively, with 7 bases between them. The CDR3: CASSSQSSYNEQFF. CDR3 nucleotides: TGTGCCAGCAGCTCACAGAGCTCCTACAATGAGCAGTTCTTC.

This clone is a singleton in its sample. This chain joins TRBV21-1 and TRBJ2-3; the table's D call TRBD1 went unverified against the DNA. TRBV21-1 constitutes a pseudogene. This CDR3 has 14 residues. As DNA, the CDR3 is TGTGCCAGCAGCAGGGACAGGAGCACAGATACGCAGTATTTT. It translates to CASSRDRSTDTQYF.

The gene calls are TRBV5-4 and TRBJ2-3; TRBD2 aligns across 11 bases. The CDR3 totals 16 residues. V lost 3 bases and J lost 2; bases outside the gene matches: 5. Germline assignment: CDR1 SGHNT and CDR2 YYREEE (reference sequence). The CDR3 region is CASSSLTSGATDTQYF. The CDR3 DNA follows: TGTGCCAGCAGCTCACTGACTAGCGGGGCCACAGATACGCAGTATTTT.

V and J are TRBV11-2 and TRBJ1-3; D perhaps matches TRBD1 (5 bases). Germline CDR1 reads SGHAT; CDR2 reads FQNNGV. V lost 5 bases and J lost 2, with 19 bases in between. This CDR3 is 17 amino acids long. DNA of the CDR3: TGTGCCAGCAGCCTGATGGACGGTCGGACAACTGGAAACACCATATATTTT. Amino acid sequence: CASSLMDGRTTGNTIYF.

The rearrangement joins TRBV7-2 to TRBJ1-1; possibly TRBD1 for D (5 bases). The germline V gene has CDR1 SGHTA and CDR2 FQGNSA. There are 15 residues in the CDR3. V lost 2 bases and J lost 3, with 13 bases in between. This CDR3 reads CASSLLSGDYTEAFF. The CDR3 region has the DNA TGTGCCAGCAGCTTATTGTCGGGGGACTACACTGAAGCTTTCTTT.

The chain employs TRBV5-6 and TRBJ2-1; 9 bases align to TRBD2. The J segment lost 5 bases and the V segment lost 2 bases, leaving 5 bases of the junction unmatched. The CDR3 length is 15 residues. Germline V gives CDR1 SGHDT, CDR2 YYEEEE. CDR3 DNA sequence: TGTGCCAGCAGCTTTGGCGGGAGGGAAGACAATGAGCAGTTCTTC. Encoded protein: CASSFGGREDNEQFF.

The chain uses TRBV28 and TRBJ1-2, with 7 nucleotides matching TRBD1. Trimming cost V 6 bases and J 8 bases; bases outside gene matches: 6. The CDR3 totals 12 residues. Per the germline V gene, CDR1 is MDHEN and CDR2 is SYDVKM. CDR3 bases: TGTGCCAGCAGCTGGACAGGACCAGGCTACACCTTC. This encodes CASSWTGPGYTF.

This clone was observed a few times. This chain joins TRBV28 and TRBJ2-1; D possibly corresponds to TRBD2 (7 bases). Trimming stripped 3 bases from V and 6 bases from J, with 15 bases between. CDR3 length equals 15 residues. The germline V gene encodes CDR1 MDHEN and CDR2 SYDVKM. The CDR3 DNA reads TGTGCCAGCAGTTTTGGGGGGGCGCGAGGCAATGAGCAGTTCTTC. Encoded protein: CASSFGGARGNEQFF. The full variable domain, rest sourced from reference TRBV28 and TRBJ2-1, is DVKVTQSSRYLVKRTGEKVFLECVQDMDHENMFWYRQDPGLGLRLIYFSYDVKMKEKGDIPEGYSVSREKKERFSLILESASTNQTSMYLCASSFGGARGNEQFFGPGTRLTVL.

The chain employs TRBV28 and TRBJ1-2; D unclear. Trimming removed 6 bases at V and 7 bases at J, with 12 bases between. In germline, CDR1 is MDHEN, CDR2 SYDVKM. This CDR3 is built from 12 residues. The CDR3 loop reads CASSTRSGGYTF. In nucleotides, the CDR3 is TGTGCCAGCAGCACCAGGTCCGGTGGCTACACCTTC.

This clone occurred once. This rearrangement joins TRBV4-1 to TRBJ2-7, with 11 bases that match TRBD2. The CDR3 runs to 16 residues. J lost 0 bases, V lost 4 bases, and 5 bases had no gene match. Germline values: CDR1 MGHRA, CDR2 YSYEKL. This chain's CDR3 is CASSRGGTSGSYEQYF. As DNA, the CDR3 is TGCGCCAGCAGCCGCGGCGGGACTAGCGGCTCCTACGAGCAGTACTTC.

The chain carries TRBV9 and TRBJ2-3; TRBD2 matches 7 bases. The V segment lost 0 bases and the J segment 4 bases; nucleotides outside the gene matches: 2. CDR1 is SGDLS, CDR2 YYNGEE, per germline. CDR3 length: 14 amino acids. In nucleotides, the CDR3 is TGTGCCAGCAGCGTAGTCGGGGGGTCAGATACGCAGTATTTT. Protein: CASSVVGGSDTQYF.

V gene TRBV4-3 combines with J gene TRBJ1-2; D unclear. Germline CDR1 and CDR2: LGHNA and YSLEER. V gave up 0 bases and J gave up 7 bases, with 9 bases separating them. This CDR3 has 13 amino acids. CDR3 residues: CASSQDLAGGYTF. CDR3 sequence (DNA): TGCGCCAGCAGCCAAGATCTGGCGGGTGGCTACACCTTC.

This clone was seen a handful of times. This chain connects TRBV4-3 to TRBJ1-1, with D perhaps matching TRBD1 (6 bases). This CDR3 comprises 15 residues. The germline V and J ends were trimmed by 0 bases and 0 bases, with 8 bases remaining between them. CDR1 is LGHNA and CDR2 is YSLEER in the germline V gene. The CDR3 here is CASSQDWTVNTEAFF. The DNA for the CDR3 is TGCGCCAGCAGCCAAGATTGGACAGTGAACACTGAAGCTTTCTTT.

The chain recombines TRBV5-4 with TRBJ1-2; 8 positions match TRBD1. J gave up 2 bases and V 0 bases, and 0 bases lay outside the gene matches. The CDR3 is made up of 14 amino acids. Germline values: CDR1 SGHNT, CDR2 YYREEE (reference sequence). The CDR3 sequence is CASSLGQGNYGYTF. CDR3 bases: TGTGCCAGCAGCTTGGGACAGGGGAACTATGGCTACACCTTC. The full variable domain, in which reference TRBV5-4 and TRBJ1-2 provide the parts outside the CDR3, is ETGVTQSPTHLIKTRGQQVTLRCSSQSGHNTVSWYQQALGQGPQFIFQYYREEENGRGNFPPRFSGLQFPNYSSELNVNALELDDSALYLCASSLGQGNYGYTFGSGTRLTVV.

The chain is built from TRBV10-1 and TRBJ2-7; D is ambiguous. This CDR3 comprises 14 residues. The V and J ends lost 6 bases and 5 bases respectively, with 17 bases between them. Germline assignment: CDR1 WNHNN and CDR2 SYGVQD (reference sequence). This chain's CDR3 is CASSREGSEDEQYF. The DNA for the CDR3 is TGCGCCAGCAGCCGCGAAGGAAGCGAAGACGAGCAGTACTTC.

The J gene is TRBJ2-7, the V gene TRBV19, with D perhaps TRBD1 (5 bases). V shed 4 bases and J shed 0 bases, with 13 bases lying between them. The CDR3 consists of 15 residues. Looked up from germline, CDR1 is LNHDA and CDR2 is SQIVND (reference sequence). The CDR3 loop is CASSTRTHSSYEQYF. The CDR3, as DNA: TGTGCCAGTAGTACCCGGACACATAGCTCCTACGAGCAGTACTTC.

This sequence joins TRBV10-2 and TRBJ2-1, with 7 bases matching TRBD2. The CDR3 has 16 amino acids. The germline CDR1 and CDR2 sequences are WSHSY and SAAADI. The V segment lost 3 bases and the J segment 2 bases; nucleotides outside the gene matches: 7. In nucleotides, the CDR3 is TGCGCCAGCAGTGATTCGACTAGCTCGGCCTACAATGAGCAGTTCTTC. Protein product: CASSDSTSSAYNEQFF.

J is TRBJ2-3 and V is TRBV18; 7 nucleotides match TRBD1. J lost 6 bases, V lost 0 bases, and 9 bases had no gene match. This CDR3 has 16 residues. CDR1 is KGHSH, CDR2 LQKENI, per germline. CDR3 sequence (DNA): TGTGCCAGCTCACCACCGTTGGTAGACAGGGTCGATACGCAGTATTTT. Translating gives CASSPPLVDRVDTQYF.

This clone was observed once. The genes are TRBV28 and TRBJ1-5; D unclear. V shed 2 bases and J shed 0 bases, with 8 bases lying between them. The CDR3 covers 15 residues. CDR1 MDHEN and CDR2 SYDVKM come from the germline V gene. DNA of the CDR3: TGTGCCAGCAGTTTAAACCGCTATAGCAATCAGCCCCAGCATTTT. Its protein product is CASSLNRYSNQPQHF.

V is TRBV14 and J is TRBJ2-7; D ambiguous. CDR1 SGHDN and CDR2 FVKESK come from the germline V gene. The CDR3 runs 17 residues. Deletions cut 2 bases from V and 4 bases from J, with 21 bases between. CDR3 sequence reads: CASSQLFGHPLEYEQYF. The CDR3 DNA follows: TGTGCCAGCAGCCAACTTTTTGGGCACCCTCTTGAATACGAGCAGTACTTC. The entire variable domain, with the rest obtained from reference TRBV14 and TRBJ2-7, is as follows: EAGVTQFPSHSVIEKGQTVTLRCDPISGHDNLYWYRRVMGKEIKFLLHFVKESKQDESGMPNNRFLAERTGGTYSTLKVQPAELEDSGVYFCASSQLFGHPLEYEQYFGPGTRLTVT.

This clone was seen a single time. Here the CDR3 reads CATSRDGGDDEQFF. CDR3 DNA: TGTGCCACCAGCAGAGATGGGGGGGATGATGAGCAGTTCTTC. The chain links TRBV15 to TRBJ2-1, with 7 bases aligning to TRBD2. The CDR3 length is 14 residues. Germline V gene data show CDR1 as LNHNV and CDR2 as YYDKDF (reference sequence). Losses at the gene ends were 0 bases for V and 8 bases for J; bases not matched to a gene: 4. Using reference TRBV15 and TRBJ2-1 for the parts outside the CDR3, the full variable domain is DAMVIQNPRYQVTQFGKPVTLSCSQTLNHNVMYWYQQKSSQAPKLLFHYYDKDFNNEADTPDNFQSRRPNTSFCFLDIRSPGLGDTAMYLCATSRDGGDDEQFFGPGTRLTVL.

The chain carries TRBV7-9 and TRBJ2-6; D not resolved. Germline V gene sequence: CDR1 SEHNR, CDR2 FQNEAQ (reference sequence). V was trimmed by 1 base and J by 0 bases, leaving 7 bases between them. This CDR3 contains 16 residues. Here the CDR3 DNA reads TGTGCCAGCAGCTTAGGCACAAACTCTGGGGCCAACGTCCTGACTTTC. It codes for CASSLGTNSGANVLTF.

V is TRBV27 and J is TRBJ2-3; 7 nucleotides line up with TRBD1. Germline CDR1 and CDR2: MNHEY and SMNVEV (reference sequence). Trimming took 1 base from V and 0 from J; bases not matched to a gene: 13. CDR3 length: 19 residues. CDR3 coding DNA: TGTGCCAGCAGTTTATACCCACCGCCGGGACAGACAAGCACAGATACGCAGTATTTT. Amino acid sequence: CASSLYPPPGQTSTDTQYF.

This sequence joins TRBV15 and TRBJ2-7, with TRBD2 identical over 12 bases. V was clipped by 5 bases and J by 1 base; unmatched bases: 3. This CDR3 spans 15 amino acids. From germline, CDR1 is LNHNV and CDR2 YYDKDF (reference sequence). For the CDR3, the DNA is TGTGCCACCAGCTCACTAGCGGGGGGATCCTACGAGCAGTACTTC. The encoded protein is CATSSLAGGSYEQYF.

J is TRBJ1-2 and V is TRBV18; tentatively, D is TRBD1 (5 bases). The length of the CDR3 is 15 residues. Deletions cut 0 bases from V and 3 bases from J, with 11 bases between. Germline CDR1 KGHSH, CDR2 LQKENI. CDR3 protein: CASSPPRDGYYGYTF. In DNA, the CDR3 is TGTGCCAGCTCACCACCGCGGGACGGCTACTATGGCTACACCTTC.